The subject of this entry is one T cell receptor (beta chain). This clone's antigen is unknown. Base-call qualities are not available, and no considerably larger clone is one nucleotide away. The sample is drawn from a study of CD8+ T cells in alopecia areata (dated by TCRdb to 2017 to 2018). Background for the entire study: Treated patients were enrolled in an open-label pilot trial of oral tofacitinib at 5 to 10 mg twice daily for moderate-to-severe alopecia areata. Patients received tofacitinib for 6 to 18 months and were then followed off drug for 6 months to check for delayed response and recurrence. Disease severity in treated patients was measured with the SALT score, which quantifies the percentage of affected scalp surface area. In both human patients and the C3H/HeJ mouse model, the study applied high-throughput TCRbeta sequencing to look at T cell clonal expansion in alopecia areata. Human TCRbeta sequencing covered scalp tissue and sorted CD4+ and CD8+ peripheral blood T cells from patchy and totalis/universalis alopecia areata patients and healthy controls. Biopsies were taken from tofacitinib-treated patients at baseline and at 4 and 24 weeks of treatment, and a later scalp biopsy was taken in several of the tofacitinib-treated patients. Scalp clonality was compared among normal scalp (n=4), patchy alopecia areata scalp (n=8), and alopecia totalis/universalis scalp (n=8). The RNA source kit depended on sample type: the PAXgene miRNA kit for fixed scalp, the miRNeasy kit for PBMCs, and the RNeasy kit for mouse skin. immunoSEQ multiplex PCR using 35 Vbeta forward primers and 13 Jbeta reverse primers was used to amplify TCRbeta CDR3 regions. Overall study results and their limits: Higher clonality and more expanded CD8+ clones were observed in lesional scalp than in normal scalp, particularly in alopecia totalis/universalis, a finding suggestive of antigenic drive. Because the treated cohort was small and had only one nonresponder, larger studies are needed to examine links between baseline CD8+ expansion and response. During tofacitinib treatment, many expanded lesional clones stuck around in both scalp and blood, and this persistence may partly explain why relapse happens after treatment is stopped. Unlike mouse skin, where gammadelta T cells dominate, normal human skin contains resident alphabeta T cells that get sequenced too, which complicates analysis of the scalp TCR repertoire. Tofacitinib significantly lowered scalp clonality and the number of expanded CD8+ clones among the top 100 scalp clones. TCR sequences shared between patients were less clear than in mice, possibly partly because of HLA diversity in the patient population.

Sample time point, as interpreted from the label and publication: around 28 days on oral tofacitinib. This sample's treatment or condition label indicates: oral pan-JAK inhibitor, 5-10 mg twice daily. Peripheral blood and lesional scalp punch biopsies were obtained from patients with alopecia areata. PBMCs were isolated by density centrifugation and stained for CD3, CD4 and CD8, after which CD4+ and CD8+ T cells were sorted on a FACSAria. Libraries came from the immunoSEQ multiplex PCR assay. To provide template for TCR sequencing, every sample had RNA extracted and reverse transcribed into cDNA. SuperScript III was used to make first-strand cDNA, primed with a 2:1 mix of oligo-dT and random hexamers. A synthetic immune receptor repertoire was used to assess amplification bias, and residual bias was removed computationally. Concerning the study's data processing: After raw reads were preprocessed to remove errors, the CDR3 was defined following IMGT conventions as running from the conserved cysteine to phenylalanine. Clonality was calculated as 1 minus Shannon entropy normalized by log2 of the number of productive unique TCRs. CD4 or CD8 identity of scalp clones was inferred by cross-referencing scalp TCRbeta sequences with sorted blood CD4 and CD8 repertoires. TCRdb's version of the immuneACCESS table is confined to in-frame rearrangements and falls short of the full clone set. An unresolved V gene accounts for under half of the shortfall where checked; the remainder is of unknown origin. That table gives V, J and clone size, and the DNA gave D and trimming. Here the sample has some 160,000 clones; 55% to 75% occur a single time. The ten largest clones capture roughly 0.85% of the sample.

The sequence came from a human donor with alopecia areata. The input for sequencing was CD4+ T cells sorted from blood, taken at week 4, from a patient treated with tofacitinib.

The CDR3 reads CASSSTGNSGNTIYF. The DNA reads TGTGCCAGCAGCTCTACAGGGAACTCTGGAAACACCATATATTTT. Rearrangement joined TRBV9 to TRBJ1-3; D gene: possibly TRBD1, on 6 matching bases. V was cut back by 4 bases and J by 0 bases, leaving a gap of 11 bases between them. Looking up the germline V gene yields CDR1 SGDLS and CDR2 YYNGEE. Including the terminal cysteine and phenylalanine, the CDR3 comprises 15 residues. Only the CDR3 portion is preserved as DNA: 45 bases, with reading frame beginning at the first base.